One T cell receptor beta chain is described in this entry. Reverse transcribing all isolated RNA meant expressed TCRB transcripts were sequenced. Profiled with immunoSEQ multiplex PCR; TCRdb holds only in-frame clones, not every one. The sample lists hundreds of thousands of clones, roughly 17% occurring once. This specimen belongs to a study of beta chain features in type 1 diabetes. Study-level information: The patient and healthy donor groups were comparable for age, gender and cell yields.

The CDR3 is 13 residues long. Germline V gene data show CDR1 as KGHSH and CDR2 as LQKENI. Trimming pared 6 bases from V and 6 bases from J, leaving 12 bases between. A single heparinised draw of about 100 mL on average was taken per donor. Sorted populations all had greater than 98% purity. This TCR derives from a woman aged 18-29 years in good health. Material for sequencing was naive CD4+ T cells from blood. The V gene is TRBV18, the J gene TRBJ2-1; D might be TRBD2 (5 bases). For the CDR3, the DNA is TGTGCCAGCTCTCAACTAGATCGCAATGAGCAGTTCTTC. This sequence encodes CASSQLDRNEQFF. Combining the CDR3 with reference TRBV18 and TRBJ2-1 gives the whole variable domain NAGVMQNPRHLVRRRGQEARLRCSPMKGHSHVYWYRQLPEEGLKFMVYLQKENIIDESGMPKERFSAEFPKEGPSILRIQQVVRGDSAAYFCASSQLDRNEQFFGPGTRLTVL.